Each of the 10 T cell receptor beta chains below was sequenced from the same sample in a study of CD8 T cells in ankylosing spondylitis. Points from the study as a whole: A TCR beta motif of roughly 8 highly homologous variants seemed to mark ankylosing spondylitis blood.

Using its own MiXCR run on the 5' RACE reads, TCRdb lists one record per CDR3 protein. The repertoire holds 400,000 to 450,000 distinct CDR3 sequences, roughly 15% seen once, with around 0.92% in the top ten. Antigens for these TCRs are unknown. The sequenced sample was blood, either unsorted or a sorted T cell fraction (not recorded which). These receptor sequences come from a male donor with ankylosing spondylitis.

This clonotype was seen a handful of times. The chain links TRBV20-1 to TRBJ1-5, with D unclear. V gave up 0 bases and J gave up 6 bases, with 6 bases separating them. CDR3 length: 12 residues. From germline, CDR1 is DFQATT and CDR2 SNEGSKA (reference sequence). The CDR3 DNA reads TGCAGTGCTAGAGACGCAACTCAGCCCCAGCATTTT. This translates into CSARDATQPQHF.

In this sample, this clonotype turned up many times. V gene TRBV7-9 combines with J gene TRBJ2-3, with D perhaps TRBD1 or TRBD2 (5 bases each). The CDR3 runs 14 residues. V shed 3 bases and J shed 7 bases, with 14 bases lying between them. Germline V lookup: CDR1 SEHNR, CDR2 FQNEAQ (reference sequence). Here the CDR3 reads CASSFQGPGNTQYF. DNA of the CDR3: TGTGCCAGCAGCTTCCAGGGACCCGGGAATACGCAGTATTTT.

The chain links TRBV12-5 to TRBJ1-2; 7 positions agree with TRBD1. Losses at the gene ends were 5 bases for V and 4 bases for J; bases not matched to a gene: 10. The CDR3 totals 15 residues. Germline assignment: CDR1 LGHNT and CDR2 FRNRAP. CDR3 nucleotides: TGTGCTAGTGGTGGGAGACAGGGTTCGGTCTATGGCTACACCTTC. Translating it yields CASGGRQGSVYGYTF.

Many counts were recorded for this clonotype. This chain links TRBV12-3 or TRBV12-4 with TRBJ1-1; the match to TRBD1 covers 9 bases. J gave up 0 bases and V 6 bases, and 8 bases lay outside the gene matches. The CDR3 has 16 residues. The CDR3 nucleotides read TGTGCCAGCAGCTCGACTGGGACAGGGATGAACACTGAAGCTTTCTTT. Translating it yields CASSSTGTGMNTEAFF.

The genes are TRBV5-1 and TRBJ2-1; 8 nucleotides match TRBD1. This CDR3 is built from 15 residues. Trimming removed 0 bases from V and 4 bases from J; junction bases left unmatched: 3. Germline assignment: CDR1 SGHRS and CDR2 YFSETQ. CDR3 sequence (DNA): TGCGCCAGCAGCTTGGATGGACAGGGTTACAATGAGCAGTTCTTC. Translated, it gives CASSLDGQGYNEQFF.

This clonotype was counted a few times. One junction end does not reproduce the germline sequence, and a read error may be involved. This chain links TRBV30 with TRBJ1-6; a possible D gene is TRBD1 (5 bases). The CDR3 consists of 14 residues. Germline V gene data show CDR1 as GTSNPN and CDR2 as SVGIG (reference sequence). CDR3 in amino acids: CACPAGGTHSPLHF. The CDR3 DNA reads TGTGCCTGCCCGGCTGGGGGTACTCATTCACCCCTCCATTTT.

The genes are TRBV18 and TRBJ2-2, with 9 bases fitting TRBD1. The CDR3 is made up of 16 amino acids. V shed 3 bases and J 4 bases; nucleotides not matched to a gene: 6. Germline loops: CDR1 KGHSH, CDR2 LQKENI. CDR3 sequence: CASSPPQGASTGELFF. CDR3 nucleotides: TGTGCCAGCTCACCGCCACAGGGGGCGAGCACCGGGGAGCTGTTTTTT.

Only a few counts were recorded for this clonotype. This chain joins TRBV25-1 and TRBJ2-2; D unresolved. The CDR3 is 15 residues long. Germline V gene sequence: CDR1 MGHDK, CDR2 SYGVNS. V lost 5 bases and J 5 bases, leaving 15 bases between the germline ends. The CDR3 nucleotides are TGTGCCAGCAGTAACGCAGGATTGGGGACCGGGGAGCTGTTTTTT. This translates into CASSNAGLGTGELFF.

This clonotype was recorded at least ten times. The chain uses TRBV7-9 and TRBJ2-7; D gene ambiguous. The CDR3 is 14 residues long. Trimming removed 5 bases from V and 2 bases from J, with 13 bases in between. Looked up from germline, CDR1 is SEHNR and CDR2 is FQNEAQ (reference sequence). CDR3: CASSPRTAPYEQYF. The CDR3 DNA reads as TGTGCCAGCAGCCCCCGGACGGCGCCCTACGAGCAGTACTTC.

This clonotype has only a few counts. V and J are TRBV6-1 and TRBJ2-7, with 12 positions matching TRBD1. V shed 6 bases and J 2 bases; nucleotides not matched to a gene: 5. Germline loops: CDR1 MNHNS, CDR2 SASEGT. The CDR3 consists of 15 residues. CDR3 sequence: CASRAGTGGTYEQYF. The CDR3 nucleotides read TGTGCCAGCAGAGCCGGGACAGGGGGCACCTACGAGCAGTACTTC.